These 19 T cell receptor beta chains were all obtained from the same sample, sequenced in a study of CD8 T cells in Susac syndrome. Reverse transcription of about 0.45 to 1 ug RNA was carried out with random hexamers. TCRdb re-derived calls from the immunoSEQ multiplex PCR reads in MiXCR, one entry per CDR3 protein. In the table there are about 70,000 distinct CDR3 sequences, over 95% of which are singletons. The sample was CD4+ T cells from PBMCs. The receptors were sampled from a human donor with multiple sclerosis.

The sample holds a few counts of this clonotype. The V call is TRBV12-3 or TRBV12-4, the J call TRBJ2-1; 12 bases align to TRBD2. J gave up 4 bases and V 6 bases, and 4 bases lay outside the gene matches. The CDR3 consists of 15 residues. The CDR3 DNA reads TGTGCCAGCAGCCCGACTAGCGGGGGTTACAATGAGCAGTTCTTC. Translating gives CASSPTSGGYNEQFF.

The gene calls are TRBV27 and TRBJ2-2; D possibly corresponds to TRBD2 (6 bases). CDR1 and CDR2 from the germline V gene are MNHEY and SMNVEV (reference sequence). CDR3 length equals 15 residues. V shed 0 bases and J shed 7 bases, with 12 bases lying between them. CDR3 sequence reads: CASSLSGRRDGELFF. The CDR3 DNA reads TGTGCCAGCAGTTTATCAGGGCGGCGGGACGGGGAGCTGTTTTTT.

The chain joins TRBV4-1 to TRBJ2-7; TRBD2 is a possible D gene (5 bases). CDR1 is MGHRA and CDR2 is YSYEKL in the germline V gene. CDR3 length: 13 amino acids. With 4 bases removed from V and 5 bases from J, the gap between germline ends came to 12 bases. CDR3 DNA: TGCGCCAGCAGCCGTCCGGGGAGTCACGAGCAGTACTTC. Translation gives CASSRPGSHEQYF.

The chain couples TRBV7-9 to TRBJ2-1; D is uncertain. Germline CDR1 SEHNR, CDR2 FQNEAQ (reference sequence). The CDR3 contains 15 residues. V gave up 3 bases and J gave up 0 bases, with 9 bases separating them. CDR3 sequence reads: CASSFGQSSYNEQFF. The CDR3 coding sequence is TGTGCCAGCAGCTTCGGGCAGAGCTCCTACAATGAGCAGTTCTTC.

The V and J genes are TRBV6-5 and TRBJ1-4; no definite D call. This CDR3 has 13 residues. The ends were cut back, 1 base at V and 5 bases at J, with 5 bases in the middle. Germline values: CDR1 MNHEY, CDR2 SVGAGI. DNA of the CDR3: TGTGCCAGCAGTTACTGGACGAATGAAAAACTGTTTTTT. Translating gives CASSYWTNEKLFF.

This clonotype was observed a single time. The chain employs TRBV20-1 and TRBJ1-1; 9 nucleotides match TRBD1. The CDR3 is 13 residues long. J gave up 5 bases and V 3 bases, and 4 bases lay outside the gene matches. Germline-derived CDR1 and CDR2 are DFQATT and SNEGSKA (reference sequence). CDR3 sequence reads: CSARTGGRTEAFF. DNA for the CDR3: TGCAGTGCTAGGACAGGGGGGAGGACTGAAGCTTTCTTT.

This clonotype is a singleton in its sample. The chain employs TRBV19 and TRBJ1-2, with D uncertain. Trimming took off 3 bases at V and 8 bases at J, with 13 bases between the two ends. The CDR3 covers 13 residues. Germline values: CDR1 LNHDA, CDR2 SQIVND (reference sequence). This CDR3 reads CASSMTDVSGYTF. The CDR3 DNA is TGTGCCAGTAGTATGACGGACGTGTCCGGCTACACCTTC.

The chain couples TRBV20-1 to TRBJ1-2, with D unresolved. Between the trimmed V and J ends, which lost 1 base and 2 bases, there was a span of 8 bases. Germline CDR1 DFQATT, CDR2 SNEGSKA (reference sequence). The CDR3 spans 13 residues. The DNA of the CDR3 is TGCAGTGCTAGAGGGCGGCAGAACTATGGCTACACCTTC. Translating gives CSARGRQNYGYTF.

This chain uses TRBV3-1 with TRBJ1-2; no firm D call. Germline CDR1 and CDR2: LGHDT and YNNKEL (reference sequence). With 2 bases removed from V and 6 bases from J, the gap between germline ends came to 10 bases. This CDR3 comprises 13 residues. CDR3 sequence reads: CASSQSGLDGYTF. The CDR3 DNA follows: TGTGCCAGCAGCCAATCGGGGTTGGATGGCTACACCTTC.

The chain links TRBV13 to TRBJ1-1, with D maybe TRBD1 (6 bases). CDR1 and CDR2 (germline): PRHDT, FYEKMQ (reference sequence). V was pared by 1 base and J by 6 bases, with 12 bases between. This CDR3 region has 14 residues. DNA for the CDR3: TGTGCCAGCAGCTTAGATACGGGGGGCTCTGAAGCTTTCTTT. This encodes CASSLDTGGSEAFF.

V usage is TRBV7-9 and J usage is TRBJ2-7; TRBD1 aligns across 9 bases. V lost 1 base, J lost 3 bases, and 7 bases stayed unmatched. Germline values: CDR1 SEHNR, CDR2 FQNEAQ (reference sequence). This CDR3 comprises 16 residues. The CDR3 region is CASSLETGTGNYEQYF. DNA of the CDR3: TGTGCCAGCAGCTTAGAAACCGGGACAGGGAACTACGAGCAGTACTTC.

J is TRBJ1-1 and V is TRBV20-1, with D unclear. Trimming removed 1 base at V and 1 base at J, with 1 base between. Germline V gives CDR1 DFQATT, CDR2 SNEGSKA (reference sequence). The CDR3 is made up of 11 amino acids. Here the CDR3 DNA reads TGCAGTGCTAGAGGGAACACTGAAGCTTTCTTT. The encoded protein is CSARGNTEAFF.

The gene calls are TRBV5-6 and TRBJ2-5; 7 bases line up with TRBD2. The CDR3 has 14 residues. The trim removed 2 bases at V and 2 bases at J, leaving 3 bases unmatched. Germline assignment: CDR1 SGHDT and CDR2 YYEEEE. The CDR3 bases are TGTGCCAGCAGCTTTAGCGGGTATCAAGAGACCCAGTACTTC. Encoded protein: CASSFSGYQETQYF.

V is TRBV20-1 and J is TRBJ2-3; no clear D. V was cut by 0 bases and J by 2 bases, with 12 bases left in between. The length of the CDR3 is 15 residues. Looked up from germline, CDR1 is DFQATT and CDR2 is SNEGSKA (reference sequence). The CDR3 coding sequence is TGCAGTGCTAGAGATCGGCGAGCGCCCACAGATACGCAGTATTTT. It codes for CSARDRRAPTDTQYF.

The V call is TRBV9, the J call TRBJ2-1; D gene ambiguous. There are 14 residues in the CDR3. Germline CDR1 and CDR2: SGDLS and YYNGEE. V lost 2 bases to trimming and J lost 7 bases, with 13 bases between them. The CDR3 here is CASSVGTLGNEQFF. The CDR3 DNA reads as TGTGCCAGCAGCGTCGGAACCCTAGGGAATGAGCAGTTCTTC.

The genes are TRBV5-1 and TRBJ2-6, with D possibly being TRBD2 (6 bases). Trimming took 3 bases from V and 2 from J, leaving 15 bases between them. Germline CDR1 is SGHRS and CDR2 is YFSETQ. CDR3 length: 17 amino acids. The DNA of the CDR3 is TGCGCCAGCAGCTGGTGGGGGGAAAGCACTGGGGCCAACGTCCTGACTTTC. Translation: CASSWWGESTGANVLTF.

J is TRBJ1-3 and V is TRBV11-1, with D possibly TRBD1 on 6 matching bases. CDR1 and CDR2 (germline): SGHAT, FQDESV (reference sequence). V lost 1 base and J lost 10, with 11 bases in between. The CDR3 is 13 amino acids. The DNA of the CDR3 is TGTGCCAGCAGCTTAGACGGGACAACGACCATATATTTT. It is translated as CASSLDGTTTIYF.

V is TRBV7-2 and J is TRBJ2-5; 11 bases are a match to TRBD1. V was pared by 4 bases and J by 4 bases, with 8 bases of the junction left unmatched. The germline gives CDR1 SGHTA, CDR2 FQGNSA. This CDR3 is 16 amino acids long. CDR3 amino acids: CASSSRTGGIVETQYF. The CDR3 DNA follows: TGTGCCAGCAGCTCACGGACAGGGGGCATAGTAGAGACCCAGTACTTC.

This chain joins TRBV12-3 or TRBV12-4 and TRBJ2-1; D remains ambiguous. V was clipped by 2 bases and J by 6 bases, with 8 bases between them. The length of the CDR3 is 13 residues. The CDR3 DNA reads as TGTGCCAGCAGTTTAAGGCAGGCCAATGAGCAGTTCTTC. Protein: CASSLRQANEQFF.